Here is one T cell receptor beta chain with its context. Deletions cut 6 bases from V and 7 bases from J, with 16 bases between. This CDR3 comprises 13 residues. Looked up from germline, CDR1 is MNHEY and CDR2 is SVGAGI. Enrollment of patients from Seattle took place during active infection, with longitudinal follow-up. Authors' data handling: The authors estimated nucleated cell counts from reference gene primer amplification. Here immunoSEQ multiplex PCR was the method, and the copy in TCRdb shows in-frame clones only, minus some. The DNA gave D and trimming, while V, J and clone size come from that table. The sample lists about 120,000 clones; nearly 90% were seen once. This specimen comes from a study of blood T cell repertoires in COVID-19. As for the study in general: Spain, Italy and the United States supplied samples that represented acute and convalescent COVID-19.

The sequenced sample consisted of peripheral blood. The receptor's source is a woman aged 55-69 years with COVID-19, enrolled during active disease. This chain uses TRBV6-5 with TRBJ2-7; no definite D call. This CDR3 reads CASRSLPVGEQYF. The CDR3 DNA follows: TGTGCCAGCAGGAGTCTGCCGGTCGGGGAGCAGTACTTC.